Below, 17 T cell receptor beta chains from the same sample are listed, as sequenced in a study of CD8 T cells in ankylosing spondylitis. TCRdb reprocessed the 5' RACE reads via MiXCR and lists one record per CDR3 protein. The table lists roughly 220,000 distinct CDR3 sequences, over 9.5% of them singletons. Source material: blood, either unsorted or a sorted T cell fraction (not recorded which). The source is a male donor with ankylosing spondylitis or in good health (not recorded which).

In its sample, this clonotype was seen many times. V is TRBV28 and J is TRBJ1-2; D is undetermined. The germline V gene has CDR1 MDHEN and CDR2 SYDVKM. The germline V and J ends were trimmed by 5 bases and 8 bases, with 18 bases remaining between them. This CDR3 has 14 amino acids. The CDR3 DNA sequence: TGTGCCAGCAGTCCCCCCTTTGGGTTGGGGGGCTACACCTTC. Protein product: CASSPPFGLGGYTF.

The J gene is TRBJ1-2, the V gene TRBV20-1; D uncertain. V was shortened by 1 base and J by 3 bases, with 12 bases between the two germline ends. CDR3 length: 14 amino acids. CDR1 is DFQATT and CDR2 is SNEGSKA in the germline V gene (reference sequence). CDR3 nucleotides: TGCAGTGCTAGAGGGACGGGCAGCGACTATGGCTACACCTTC. It specifies CSARGTGSDYGYTF.

This clonotype was seen ten or more times. V and J are TRBV18 and TRBJ2-5; the D gene is possibly TRBD2 (5 bases). The CDR3 extends over 15 amino acids. Looked up from germline, CDR1 is KGHSH and CDR2 is LQKENI. The V end was cut by 3 bases, the J end by 0 bases, with 11 bases between. Here the CDR3 DNA reads TGTGCCAGCTCACCGTTGACTACTCACCAAGAGACCCAGTACTTC. Residues: CASSPLTTHQETQYF.

This chain joins TRBV4-2 and TRBJ2-7; possibly TRBD1 for D (6 bases). Germline V CDR1 and CDR2: LGHNA, YNFKEQ. V was clipped by 4 bases and J by 5 bases, with 15 bases between them. The CDR3 length is 14 residues. The CDR3 loop is CASSPTGYSHEQYF. DNA for the CDR3: TGTGCCAGCAGCCCAACAGGGTATTCCCACGAGCAGTACTTC.

This clonotype was observed many times. The chain combines TRBV28 with TRBJ2-3, with TRBD1 matching over 7 bases. V shed 5 bases, J shed 3 bases, and the junction held 8 bases outside the gene matches. This CDR3 has 15 residues. CDR1 MDHEN and CDR2 SYDVKM come from the germline V gene. The CDR3 loop is CASSRDETGTDTQYF. As DNA, the CDR3 is TGTGCCAGCAGTCGCGACGAGACAGGGACAGATACGCAGTATTTT.

The chain employs TRBV7-3 and TRBJ2-5; 16 positions agree with TRBD2. The CDR3 is made up of 18 amino acids. Trimming at V came to 4 bases and at J to 4 bases, leaving 9 bases not matched to a gene. The germline CDR1 and CDR2 sequences are SGHTA and FQGTGA. The CDR3 region has the DNA TGTGCCAGCAGCTGGACCGGGACTAGCGGGGGGGAAGGAGAGACCCAGTACTTC. It translates to CASSWTGTSGGEGETQYF.

Only a few counts were recorded for this clonotype. This chain joins TRBV11-2 and TRBJ2-7; 7 bases are a match to TRBD1. From germline, CDR1 is SGHAT and CDR2 FQNNGV. The CDR3 sequence is 20 residues long. V was clipped by 0 bases and J by 3 bases; unmatched bases: 20. The CDR3 sequence: CASSLDLFFPRDSFFYEQYF. The CDR3 DNA is TGTGCCAGCAGCTTAGATCTTTTTTTTCCCCGGGACAGCTTTTTCTACGAGCAGTACTTC.

This clonotype has just a few counts. This chain connects TRBV7-3 to TRBJ1-1; D unclear. The CDR3 runs to 15 residues. V lost 1 base, J lost 6 bases, and 15 bases lay in between. Per the germline V gene, CDR1 is SGHTA and CDR2 is FQGTGA. The CDR3, as DNA: TGTGCCAGCAGCTTAAGGGCGGGGTCGGTGGCTGAAGCTTTCTTT. Its translation is CASSLRAGSVAEAFF.

Ten or more counts support this clonotype. In DNA, the CDR3 is TGTGCCAGCAGTAACGGACAGGGGAGCTACGAGCAGTACTTC. Protein: CASSNGQGSYEQYF. V gene TRBV6-5 combines with J gene TRBJ2-7; TRBD1 matches at 9 bases. V shed 5 bases, J shed 3 bases, and the junction held 5 bases outside the gene matches. CDR3 length: 14 amino acids. From germline, CDR1 is MNHEY and CDR2 SVGAGI.

This clonotype occurred many times. The CDR3 bases are TGTGCCAGCAGTTACTCTCTGACAGGGGGCAGGTTCTTC. It specifies CASSYSLTGGRFF. The chain carries TRBV6-6 and TRBJ2-1, with 10 positions matching TRBD1. The J segment lost 15 bases and the V segment lost 0 bases, leaving 5 bases of the junction unmatched. This CDR3 comprises 13 residues. Germline V gives CDR1 MNHNY, CDR2 SVGAGI (reference sequence).

This clonotype appeared a few times. The V and J genes are TRBV7-2 and TRBJ2-1; a weak D match, TRBD2 (7 bases). The CDR3 is made up of 15 amino acids. The germline V gene encodes CDR1 SGHTA and CDR2 FQGNSA. The ends were cut back, 8 bases at V and 4 bases at J, with 18 bases in the middle. The CDR3 sequence is CASLRGGEGYNEQFF. The CDR3 DNA reads as TGTGCCAGCCTTAGAGGGGGGGAGGGATACAATGAGCAGTTCTTC.

The genes are TRBV27 and TRBJ2-7, with no clear D. The V gene lost 2 bases and the J gene lost 7 bases, with 12 bases spanning the gap. The germline gives CDR1 MNHEY, CDR2 SMNVEV (reference sequence). This CDR3 region has 13 residues. CDR3 in DNA: TGTGCCAGCAGTTTACTCAGTTTTGGGGAGCAGTACTTC. Amino acid sequence: CASSLLSFGEQYF.

This clonotype has a count of ten or more. The chain couples TRBV5-1 to TRBJ2-7, with 9 bases identical to TRBD1. The germline gives CDR1 SGHRS, CDR2 YFSETQ. This CDR3 has 16 amino acids. J was trimmed by 5 bases and V by 0 bases; bases with no gene match: 9. CDR3 amino acids: CASSLAVGQGINEQYF. The CDR3, as DNA: TGCGCCAGCAGCTTGGCCGTTGGACAGGGGATCAACGAGCAGTACTTC.

The DNA for the CDR3 is TGTGCCAGCAGTTTCCCGACAGGGGCTAATGAAAAACTGTTTTTT. Translation gives CASSFPTGANEKLFF. This chain joins TRBV12-3 or TRBV12-4 and TRBJ1-4, with 8 nucleotides matching TRBD1. CDR3 size: 15 residues. With 3 bases clipped from V and 3 bases from J, the junction kept 3 bases outside the gene matches.

This clonotype was observed many times. The J gene is TRBJ1-2, the V gene TRBV27; D gene ambiguous. Trimming stripped 3 bases from V and 6 bases from J, with 11 bases between. CDR1 is MNHEY and CDR2 is SMNVEV in the germline V gene (reference sequence). This CDR3 is built from 13 residues. The CDR3: CASSFRENNGYTF. CDR3 DNA sequence: TGTGCCAGCAGTTTCCGGGAAAACAATGGCTACACCTTC.

This clonotype was seen ten or more times. This rearrangement joins TRBV12-3 or TRBV12-4 to TRBJ1-5; TRBD1 is a possible D gene (5 bases). The V end lost 4 bases, the J end lost 0 bases, and 10 bases lay between the germline ends. The CDR3 is made up of 15 amino acids. The CDR3 DNA reads TGTGCCAGCAGTTCGGACGGACATAGCAATCAGCCCCAGCATTTT. This translates into CASSSDGHSNQPQHF.

This clonotype was found a few times. This sequence joins TRBV7-9 and TRBJ2-1; tentatively, D is TRBD1 (5 bases). V was pared by 0 bases and J by 5 bases, with 11 bases between. Per the germline V gene, CDR1 is SEHNR and CDR2 is FQNEAQ (reference sequence). The CDR3 loop spans 15 amino acids. In DNA, the CDR3 is TGTGCCAGCAGCTTAGCGACTGGGGCCCACAATGAGCAGTTCTTC. This codes for CASSLATGAHNEQFF.